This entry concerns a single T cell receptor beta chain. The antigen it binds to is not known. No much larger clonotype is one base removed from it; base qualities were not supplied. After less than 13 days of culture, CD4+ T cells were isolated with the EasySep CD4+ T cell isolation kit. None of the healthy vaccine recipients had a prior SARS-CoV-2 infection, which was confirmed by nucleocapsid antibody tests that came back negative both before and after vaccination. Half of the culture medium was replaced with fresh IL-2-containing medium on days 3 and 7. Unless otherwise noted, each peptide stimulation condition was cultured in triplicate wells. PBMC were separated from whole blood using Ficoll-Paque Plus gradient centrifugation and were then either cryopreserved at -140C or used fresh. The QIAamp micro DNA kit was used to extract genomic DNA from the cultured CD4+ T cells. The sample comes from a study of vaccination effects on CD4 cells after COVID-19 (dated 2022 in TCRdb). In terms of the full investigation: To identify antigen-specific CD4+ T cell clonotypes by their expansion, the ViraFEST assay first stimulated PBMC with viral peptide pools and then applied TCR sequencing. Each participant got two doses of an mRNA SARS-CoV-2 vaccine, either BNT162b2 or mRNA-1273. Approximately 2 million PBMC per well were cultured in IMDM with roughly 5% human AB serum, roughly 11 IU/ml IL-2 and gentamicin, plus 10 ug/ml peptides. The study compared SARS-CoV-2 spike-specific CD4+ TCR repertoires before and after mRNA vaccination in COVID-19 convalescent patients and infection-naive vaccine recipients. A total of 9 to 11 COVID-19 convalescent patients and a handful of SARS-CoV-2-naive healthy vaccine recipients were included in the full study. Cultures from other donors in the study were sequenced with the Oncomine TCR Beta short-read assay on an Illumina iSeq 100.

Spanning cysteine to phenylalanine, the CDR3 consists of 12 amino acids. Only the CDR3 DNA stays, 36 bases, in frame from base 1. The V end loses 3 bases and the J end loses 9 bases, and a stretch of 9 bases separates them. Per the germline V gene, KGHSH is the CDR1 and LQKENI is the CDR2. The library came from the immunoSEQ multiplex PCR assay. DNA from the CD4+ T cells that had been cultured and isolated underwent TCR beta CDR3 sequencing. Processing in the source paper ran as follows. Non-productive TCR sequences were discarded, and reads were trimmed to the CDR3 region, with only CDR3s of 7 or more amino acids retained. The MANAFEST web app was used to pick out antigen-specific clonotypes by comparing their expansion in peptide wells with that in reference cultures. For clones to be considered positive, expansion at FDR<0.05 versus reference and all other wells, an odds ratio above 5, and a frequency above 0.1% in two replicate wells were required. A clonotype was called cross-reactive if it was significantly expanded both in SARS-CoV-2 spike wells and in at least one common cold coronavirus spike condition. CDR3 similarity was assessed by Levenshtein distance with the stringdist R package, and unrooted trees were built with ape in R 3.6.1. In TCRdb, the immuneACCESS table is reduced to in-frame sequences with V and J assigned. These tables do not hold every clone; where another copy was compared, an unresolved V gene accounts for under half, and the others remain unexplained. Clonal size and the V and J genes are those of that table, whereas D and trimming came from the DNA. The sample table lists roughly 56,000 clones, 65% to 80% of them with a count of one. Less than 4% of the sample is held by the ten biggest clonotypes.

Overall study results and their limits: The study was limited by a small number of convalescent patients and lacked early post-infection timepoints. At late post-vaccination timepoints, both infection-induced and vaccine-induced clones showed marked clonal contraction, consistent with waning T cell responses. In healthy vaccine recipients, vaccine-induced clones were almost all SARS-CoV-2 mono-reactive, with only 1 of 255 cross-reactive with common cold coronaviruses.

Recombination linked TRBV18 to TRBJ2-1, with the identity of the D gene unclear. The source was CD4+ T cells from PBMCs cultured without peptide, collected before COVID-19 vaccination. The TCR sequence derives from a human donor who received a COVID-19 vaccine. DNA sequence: TGTGCCAGCTCACCGACCCGGAGTGAGCAGTTCTTC. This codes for CASSPTRSEQFF.